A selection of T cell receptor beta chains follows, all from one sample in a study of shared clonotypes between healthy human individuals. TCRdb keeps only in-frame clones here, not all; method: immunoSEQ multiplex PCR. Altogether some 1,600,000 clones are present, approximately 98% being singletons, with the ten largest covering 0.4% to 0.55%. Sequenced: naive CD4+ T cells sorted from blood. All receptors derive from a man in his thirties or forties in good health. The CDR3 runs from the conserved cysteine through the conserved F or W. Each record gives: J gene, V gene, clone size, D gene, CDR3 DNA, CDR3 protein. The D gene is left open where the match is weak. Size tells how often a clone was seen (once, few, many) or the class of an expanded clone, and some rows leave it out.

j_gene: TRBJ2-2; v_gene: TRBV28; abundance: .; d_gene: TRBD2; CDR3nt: TGTGCCAGCAGAGTACTCCGCGGACTAGCGGGAGACACCGGGGAGCTGTTTTTT; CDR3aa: CASRVLRGLAGDTGELFF
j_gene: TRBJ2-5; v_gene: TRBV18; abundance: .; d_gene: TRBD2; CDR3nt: TGTGCCAGCTCAGCGGTAGCGGGAGCAGAGACCCAGTACTTC; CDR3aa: CASSAVAGAETQYF
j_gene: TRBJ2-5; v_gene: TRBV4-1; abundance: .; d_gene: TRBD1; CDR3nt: TGCGCCAGCTCTAAGACAGGGGTGATAGAGACCCAGTACTTC; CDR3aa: CASSKTGVIETQYF
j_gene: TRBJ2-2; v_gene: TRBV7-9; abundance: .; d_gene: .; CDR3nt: TGTGCCAGCAGCTTAGACGGACCGAACACCGGGGAGCTGTTTTTT; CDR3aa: CASSLDGPNTGELFF
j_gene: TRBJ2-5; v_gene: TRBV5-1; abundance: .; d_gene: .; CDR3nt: TGCGCCAGCAGCTTGGGAGGCCCCTCCCAAGAGACCCAGTACTTC; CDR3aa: CASSLGGPSQETQYF
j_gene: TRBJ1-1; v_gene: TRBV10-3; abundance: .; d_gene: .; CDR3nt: TGTGCCATCAGTGAGGGTGGAGGGGCGAACACTGAAGCTTTCTTT; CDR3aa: CAISEGGGANTEAFF
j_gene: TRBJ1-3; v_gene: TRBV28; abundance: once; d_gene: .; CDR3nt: TGTGCCAGCACCATGACAGGTGACTCTGGAAACACCATATATTTT; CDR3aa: CASTMTGDSGNTIYF
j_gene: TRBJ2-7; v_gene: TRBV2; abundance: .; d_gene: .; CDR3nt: TGTGCCAGCAGTGAAGAGGGGGAGCAGTACTTC; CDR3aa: CASSEEGEQYF
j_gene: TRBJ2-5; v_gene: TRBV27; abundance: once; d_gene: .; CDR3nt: TGTGCCAGCGCGGCGGTCCAAGAGACCCAGTACTTC; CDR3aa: CASAAVQETQYF
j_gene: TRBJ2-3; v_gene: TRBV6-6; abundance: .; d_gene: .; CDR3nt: TGTGCCAGCAGTTACTTCGGAACAGATACGCAGTATTTT; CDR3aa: CASSYFGTDTQYF
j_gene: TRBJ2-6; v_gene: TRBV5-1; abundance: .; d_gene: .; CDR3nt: TGCGCCAGCAGTCGGGGGGCGGGCGCCGGGGCCAACGTCCTGACTTTC; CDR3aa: CASSRGAGAGANVLTF
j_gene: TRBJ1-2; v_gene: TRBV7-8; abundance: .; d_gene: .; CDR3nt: TGTGCCAGCAGCTTAGCGGTTCTAAACTATGGCTACACCTTC; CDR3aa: CASSLAVLNYGYTF
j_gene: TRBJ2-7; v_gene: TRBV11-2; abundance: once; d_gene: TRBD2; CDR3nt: TGTGCCAGCAGCCAAGATAGCGGGAGCAGGTACGAGCAGTACTTC; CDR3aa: CASSQDSGSRYEQYF
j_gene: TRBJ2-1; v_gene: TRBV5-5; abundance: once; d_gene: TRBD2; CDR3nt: TGTGCCAGCAGCCCCTTAGCGGGAGGGCCCCGTGAGCAGTTCTTC; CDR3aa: CASSPLAGGPREQFF
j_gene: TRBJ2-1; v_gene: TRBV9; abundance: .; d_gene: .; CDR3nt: TGTGCCAGCAGCGTATTATCAGGCAGCAATGAGCAGTTCTTC; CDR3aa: CASSVLSGSNEQFF
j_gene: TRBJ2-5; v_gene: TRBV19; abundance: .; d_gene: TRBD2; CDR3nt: TGTGCCAGTAGTATGCGGGGGAGGGTCGAGACCCAGTACTTC; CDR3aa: CASSMRGRVETQYF
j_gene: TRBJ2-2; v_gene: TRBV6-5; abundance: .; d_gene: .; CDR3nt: TGTGCCAGCAGTTACTTGGGAGTGGAGCCCGGGGAGCTGTTTTTT; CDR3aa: CASSYLGVEPGELFF
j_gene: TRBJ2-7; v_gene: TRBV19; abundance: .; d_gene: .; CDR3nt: TGTGCCAGTACCGGGGGAGTCACGAGAGAGCAGTACTTC; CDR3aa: CASTGGVTREQYF
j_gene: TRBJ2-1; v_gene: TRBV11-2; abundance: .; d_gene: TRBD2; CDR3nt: TGTGCCAGCAGCTCATTGAGGGCGGGAGGATACAATGAGCAGTTCTTC; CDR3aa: CASSSLRAGGYNEQFF
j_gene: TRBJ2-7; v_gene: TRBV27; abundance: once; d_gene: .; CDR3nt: TGTGCCAGCAGTTTAGGGGGTCTGGGACGAGGATCCTACGAGCAGTACTTC; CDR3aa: CASSLGGLGRGSYEQYF
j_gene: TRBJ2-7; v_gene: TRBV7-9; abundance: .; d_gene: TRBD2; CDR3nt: TGTGCCAGCAGCTTCTCCAAGAGCGGGAGAGGTTACGAGCAGTACTTC; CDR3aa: CASSFSKSGRGYEQYF
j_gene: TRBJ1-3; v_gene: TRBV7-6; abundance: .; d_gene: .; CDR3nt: TGTGCCAGCAGCTTAGGTCAGAGCTCTGGAAACACCATATATTTT; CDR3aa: CASSLGQSSGNTIYF
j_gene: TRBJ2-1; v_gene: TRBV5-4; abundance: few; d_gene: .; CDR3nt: TGTGCCAGCAGCCCGAGCACGGTCCCCTCCTACAATGAGCAGTTCTTC; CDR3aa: CASSPSTVPSYNEQFF